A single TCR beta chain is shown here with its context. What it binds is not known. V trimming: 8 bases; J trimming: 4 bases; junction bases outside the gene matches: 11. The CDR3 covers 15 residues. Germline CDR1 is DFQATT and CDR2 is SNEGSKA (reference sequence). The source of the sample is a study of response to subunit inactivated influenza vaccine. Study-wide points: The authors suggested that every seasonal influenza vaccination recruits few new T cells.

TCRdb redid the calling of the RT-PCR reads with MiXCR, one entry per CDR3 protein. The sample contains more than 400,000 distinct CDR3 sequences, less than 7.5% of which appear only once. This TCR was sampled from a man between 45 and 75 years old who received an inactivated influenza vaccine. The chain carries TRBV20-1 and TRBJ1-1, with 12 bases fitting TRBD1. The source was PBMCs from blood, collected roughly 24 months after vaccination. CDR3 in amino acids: CSRSGTGGSGTEAFF. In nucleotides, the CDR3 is TGCAGTCGAAGCGGGACAGGGGGCTCAGGCACTGAAGCTTTCTTT.